What follows are 9 T cell receptor beta chains derived from one specimen sequenced in a study of blood T cell repertoires in COVID-19. Sequenced by immunoSEQ multiplex PCR; TCRdb stores in-frame clones only, minus some. The profile shows 300,000 to 400,000 clones, about 91% of them singletons. Sequences were obtained from peripheral blood. These receptors all stem from a man aged 25 to 40 with COVID-19, enrolled during active disease.

This chain joins TRBV2 and TRBJ2-7; TRBD1 agrees at 9 bases. Germline V gene sequence: CDR1 SNHLY, CDR2 FYNNEI. V shed 6 bases and J 0 bases; nucleotides not matched to a gene: 6. The CDR3 has 15 amino acids. CDR3 sequence: CASSPRDRASYEQYF. The CDR3 DNA reads TGTGCCAGCAGCCCCCGGGACAGGGCCTCCTACGAGCAGTACTTC.

V usage is TRBV27 and J usage is TRBJ2-1; 13 nucleotides line up with TRBD2. The CDR3 is made up of 16 amino acids. CDR1 MNHEY and CDR2 SMNVEV come from the germline V gene (reference sequence). V shed 2 bases and J 10 bases; nucleotides not matched to a gene: 8. The CDR3 nucleotides are TGTGCCAGCAGTTTAGAGGTCGGGACTAGCGGGAAGGAGCAGTTCTTC. Residues: CASSLEVGTSGKEQFF.

The chain uses TRBV5-1 and TRBJ2-3; D is unclear. This CDR3 has 15 residues. Trimming cost V 4 bases and J 0 bases, with 12 bases left between them. CDR1 and CDR2 (germline): SGHRS, YFSETQ. The CDR3: CASSPRRPSTDTQYF. For the CDR3, the DNA is TGCGCCAGCAGCCCGCGGCGTCCTAGCACAGATACGCAGTATTTT.

The chain joins TRBV19 to TRBJ1-1; 11 bases are a match to TRBD1. The CDR3 is made up of 13 amino acids. Germline V gene data show CDR1 as LNHDA and CDR2 as SQIVND (reference sequence). V was pared by 9 bases and J by 6 bases, with 6 bases of the junction left unmatched. Written as DNA, the CDR3 is TGTGCCAGCGGGGGACAGGGGGACGCTGAAGCTTTCTTT. Translation: CASGGQGDAEAFF. Full variable domain (outside the CDR3, taken from reference TRBV19 and TRBJ1-1): DGGITQSPKYLFRKEGQNVTLSCEQNLNHDAMYWYRQDPGQGLRLIYYSQIVNDFQKGDIAEGYSVSREKKESFPLTVTSAQKNPTAFYLCASGGQGDAEAFFGQGTRLTVV.

This chain connects TRBV7-3 to TRBJ2-7, with 8 bases matching TRBD1. This CDR3 spans 15 amino acids. With 1 base clipped from V and 2 bases from J, the junction kept 4 bases outside the gene matches. The germline V gene has CDR1 SGHTA and CDR2 FQGTGA. The CDR3 here is CASSLKGQAPYEQYF. CDR3 DNA sequence: TGTGCCAGCAGCTTAAAGGGACAGGCCCCCTACGAGCAGTACTTC.

The chain uses TRBV20-1 and TRBJ1-1, with D unresolved. This CDR3 is 11 amino acids long. Germline CDR1 reads DFQATT; CDR2 reads SNEGSKA (reference sequence). Trimming removed 2 bases at V and 5 bases at J, with 6 bases between. This CDR3 is CSARHGTEAFF. DNA of the CDR3: TGCAGTGCTAGACACGGGACTGAAGCTTTCTTT.

The rearrangement joins TRBV3-1 (or the pseudogene TRBV3-2) to TRBJ2-4, with 7 bases aligning to TRBD2. Germline CDR1 and CDR2: LGHDT and YNNKEL (reference sequence). The CDR3 runs to 14 residues. J was trimmed by 7 bases and V by 1 base; bases with no gene match: 4. Here the CDR3 reads CASSQGLGGNIQYF. The CDR3 nucleotides read TGTGCCAGCAGCCAAGGGTTGGGGGGGAACATTCAGTACTTC.

The chain links TRBV18 to TRBJ2-2; a possible D gene is TRBD2 (6 bases). Germline V CDR1 and CDR2: KGHSH, LQKENI. The V gene lost 4 bases and the J gene lost 0 bases, with 12 bases spanning the gap. The CDR3 has 16 amino acids. The CDR3 sequence: CASSLIAVSNTGELFF. DNA of the CDR3: TGTGCCAGCTCACTTATAGCGGTTTCGAACACCGGGGAGCTGTTTTTT.

This chain joins TRBV7-9 and TRBJ2-2; 8 nucleotides align to TRBD2. V shed 5 bases and J 3 bases; nucleotides not matched to a gene: 8. Germline V gene sequence: CDR1 SEHNR, CDR2 FQNEAQ (reference sequence). The CDR3 extends over 16 amino acids. The CDR3 region has the DNA TGTGCCAGCAGCCCACGGGAGGGTCGGGACACCGGGGAGCTGTTTTTT. Protein: CASSPREGRDTGELFF.